These T cell receptor beta chains were read from a single sample in a study of shared clonotypes between healthy human individuals. Assay: immunoSEQ multiplex PCR; the TCRdb copy retains only in-frame clones and omits some. In the table there are roughly 640,000 clones, around 74% of which are singletons. Sequencing used memory CD4+ T cells sorted from blood. These receptor sequences come from a woman aged 30 to 39 in good health. Both conserved end residues are part of each CDR3. Each record gives: V gene, D gene, J gene, clone size, CDR3 protein, CDR3 DNA. A D gene is named only where the DNA matches it firmly. Clone size, where shown, is once, few, many, or a class for clones that have expanded.

TRBV27	NA	TRBJ1-5	NA	CASSLSRGNPQHF	TGTGCCAGCAGTTTATCTCGGGGGAATCCCCAGCATTTT
TRBV18	TRBD1	TRBJ2-6	few	CASAPRGHTSGANVLTF	TGTGCCAGCGCCCCCAGGGGGCATACGTCTGGGGCCAACGTCCTGACTTTC
TRBV11-2	NA	TRBJ1-1	NA	CASSLAFMNTEAFF	TGTGCCAGCAGCTTAGCTTTTATGAACACTGAAGCTTTCTTT
TRBV5-1	NA	TRBJ1-2	NA	CASSPEGTTYGYTF	TGCGCCAGCAGCCCAGAAGGGACGACGTATGGCTACACCTTC
TRBV6-1	NA	TRBJ1-5	NA	CASSFAQGGNQPQHF	TGTGCCAGCAGTTTCGCCCAGGGAGGCAATCAGCCCCAGCATTTT
TRBV7-7	TRBD2	TRBJ2-2	NA	CASSSTSGNTGELFF	TGTGCCAGCAGCTCGACTAGCGGGAACACCGGGGAGCTGTTTTTT
TRBV5-4	NA	TRBJ2-1	NA	CASSTVGRNEQFF	TGTGCCAGCAGCACCGTTGGACGCAATGAGCAGTTCTTC
TRBV5-1	NA	TRBJ2-3	once	CASSPGVGEADTQYF	TGCGCCAGCAGCCCGGGTGTGGGAGAGGCAGATACGCAGTATTTT
TRBV28	TRBD2	TRBJ2-2	NA	CASSTFVRKGLAGTRYGTGELFF	TGTGCCAGCAGTACCTTCGTCCGGAAGGGGCTAGCGGGAACTAGGTACGGCACCGGGGAGCTGTTTTTT
TRBV28	NA	TRBJ1-1	few	CASSLSRVEAFF	TGTGCCAGCAGTTTGTCGCGGGTTGAAGCTTTCTTT
TRBV28	TRBD2	TRBJ2-4	few	CASSLQRLAGGGIQYF	TGTGCCAGCAGCCTCCAACGACTAGCGGGAGGTGGCATTCAGTACTTC
TRBV5-4	TRBD1	TRBJ1-5	once	CASSWDRGAPQHF	TGTGCCAGCAGCTGGGACAGGGGGGCGCCCCAGCATTTT
TRBV2	NA	TRBJ2-5	NA	CASSEQVETQYF	TGTGCCAGCAGTGAACAGGTAGAGACCCAGTACTTC
TRBV6-1	NA	TRBJ2-1	few	CAIAQGRLNEQFF	TGTGCCATCGCACAGGGGAGGCTAAATGAGCAGTTCTTC
TRBV30	TRBD2	TRBJ2-3	NA	CAWSGGTSGIGDTQYF	TGTGCCTGGAGTGGGGGGACTAGCGGTATCGGGGATACGCAGTATTTT
TRBV25-1	NA	TRBJ2-7	many	CASGTGTYEQYF	TGTGCCAGCGGGACTGGAACCTACGAGCAGTACTTC
TRBV5-1	TRBD1	TRBJ2-3	NA	CASSWTGDGGDTQYF	TGCGCCAGCAGCTGGACAGGGGACGGGGGAGATACGCAGTATTTT
TRBV19	TRBD1	TRBJ2-3	NA	CASSIVAGGSADTQYF	TGTGCCAGTAGTATCGTGGCAGGGGGCTCGGCAGATACGCAGTATTTT
TRBV18	NA	TRBJ1-1	NA	CASSPPGDTEAFF	TGTGCCAGCTCACCACCGGGGGACACTGAAGCTTTCTTT
TRBV7-2	NA	TRBJ1-5	few	CASSLDSLSNQPQHF	TGTGCCAGCAGCTTGGACAGTCTTAGCAATCAGCCCCAGCATTTT
TRBV18	NA	TRBJ2-1	many	CASSPGGGLNEQFF	TGTGCCAGCTCCCCCGGGGGTGGGCTCAATGAGCAGTTCTTC
TRBV29-1	NA	TRBJ2-7	once	CSVAEASSYEQYF	TGCAGCGTTGCCGAGGCCAGTTCCTACGAGCAGTACTTC
TRBV2	NA	TRBJ1-2	once	CASSDNRDYGYTF	TGTGCCAGCAGTGACAACAGGGACTATGGCTACACCTTC
TRBV5-5	NA	TRBJ2-7	NA	CASSPGDGYEQYF	TGTGCCAGCAGCCCAGGGGACGGGTACGAGCAGTACTTC
TRBV5-1	TRBD2	TRBJ2-7	NA	CASSLGLAGNYEQYF	TGCGCCAGCAGCTTGGGACTAGCGGGAAACTACGAGCAGTACTTC
TRBV19	TRBD1	TRBJ1-1	many	CASSWQGADTEAFF	TGTGCCAGTAGTTGGCAGGGGGCAGATACTGAAGCTTTCTTT
TRBV2	NA	TRBJ2-7	NA	CASSPDEGEQYF	TGTGCCAGCAGTCCCGACGAGGGCGAGCAGTACTTC
TRBV5-5	TRBD1	TRBJ2-7	NA	CASSLGTGGTYEQYF	TGTGCCAGCAGCTTGGGGACAGGGGGGACCTACGAGCAGTACTTC
TRBV18	NA	TRBJ1-2	few	CASSPEPRTGKSNYGYTF	TGTGCCAGCTCACCCGAACCCAGGACGGGGAAGTCTAACTATGGCTACACCTTC
TRBV6-1	NA	TRBJ1-2	NA	CVGGSAGVGYGYTF	TGTGTGGGGGGATCGGCTGGAGTCGGGTATGGCTACACCTTC
TRBV6-6	NA	TRBJ1-2	NA	CASGKGGRGYTF	TGTGCCAGCGGAAAGGGGGGCCGTGGCTACACCTTC
TRBV7-9	NA	TRBJ2-7	NA	CASTKGDLSYEQYF	TGTGCCAGCACCAAAGGGGACCTTTCCTACGAGCAGTACTTC
TRBV5-1	NA	TRBJ1-5	NA	CASSFAGELGQPQHF	TGCGCCAGCAGCTTTGCGGGGGAGCTCGGTCAGCCCCAGCATTTT
TRBV28	TRBD2	TRBJ2-7	NA	CASSHGLAGGRESYEQYF	TGTGCCAGCAGTCACGGACTAGCGGGAGGGCGAGAAAGCTACGAGCAGTACTTC
TRBV28	TRBD2	TRBJ2-3	NA	CASSHRDYRLRGSTDTQYF	TGTGCCAGCAGTCACCGGGACTACCGTTTAAGGGGCTCCACAGATACGCAGTATTTT
TRBV4-1	NA	TRBJ2-3	few	CASARSETDTQYF	TGCGCCAGCGCCAGGTCGGAAACAGATACGCAGTATTTT
TRBV6-1	TRBD1	TRBJ2-7	NA	CASSEVTGDMSNEQYF	TGTGCCAGCAGTGAAGTTACAGGGGATATGTCTAACGAGCAGTACTTC
TRBV6-5	TRBD2	TRBJ2-1	NA	CASSYDSGREQFF	TGTGCCAGCAGTTACGATAGCGGGAGGGAGCAGTTCTTC
TRBV7-9	TRBD2	TRBJ2-5	many	CASSLGLAGSQETQYF	TGTGCCAGCAGCTTGGGACTAGCGGGCAGTCAAGAGACCCAGTACTTC
TRBV5-1	TRBD2	TRBJ2-7	NA	CASRRLAQPYEQYF	TGCGCCAGCAGAAGACTAGCCCAGCCCTACGAGCAGTACTTC
TRBV28	NA	TRBJ1-2	NA	CASRSLATYGYTF	TGTGCCAGCAGATCACTCGCCACCTATGGCTACACCTTC
TRBV28	NA	TRBJ1-2	few	CASSLWRRDHGYTF	TGTGCCAGCAGTTTGTGGCGAAGGGATCATGGCTACACCTTC
TRBV11-2	TRBD2	TRBJ2-7	NA	CASSFVLAGVNEQYF	TGTGCCAGCAGCTTTGTGCTAGCGGGAGTGAATGAGCAGTACTTC
TRBV10-3	NA	TRBJ1-2	few	CAISAGRGEGYTF	TGTGCCATCAGTGCTGGGAGGGGAGAGGGCTACACCTTC
TRBV28	NA	TRBJ2-1	NA	CASKVGGWNEQFF	TGTGCCAGCAAAGTCGGAGGTTGGAATGAGCAGTTCTTC
TRBV27	NA	TRBJ2-7	NA	CASSPATSSYEQYF	TGTGCCAGCAGTCCGGCGACTAGCTCCTACGAGCAGTACTTC
TRBV19	NA	TRBJ2-3	NA	CASSFVKESDTQYF	TGTGCCAGTAGTTTCGTAAAGGAAAGCGATACGCAGTATTTT
TRBV6-5	NA	TRBJ2-1	few	CASSGRAGGSEQFF	TGTGCCAGCTCGGGGCGGGCAGGGGGGAGTGAGCAGTTCTTC
TRBV7-9	NA	TRBJ2-7	NA	CASSLSGVGVYEQYF	TGTGCCAGCAGCCTTTCGGGGGTCGGGGTGTACGAGCAGTACTTC
TRBV19	NA	TRBJ2-3	NA	CATQTRRDTQYF	TGTGCCACCCAGACCAGGCGGGATACGCAGTATTTT
TRBV30	TRBD1	TRBJ1-2	NA	CASYLQGARGPINYGYTF	TGTGCCTCTTACTTGCAGGGGGCGCGGGGGCCCATTAACTATGGCTACACCTTC
TRBV28	NA	TRBJ2-3	many	CASSATRGGDTQYF	TGTGCCAGCAGTGCGACTAGGGGTGGAGATACGCAGTATTTT
TRBV11-2	NA	TRBJ2-5	NA	CASSITQTVYNPQYF	TGTGCCAGCAGCATAACCCAAACCGTCTATAATCCCCAGTACTTC
TRBV27	NA	TRBJ2-7	few	CASSLKGGPLYEQYF	TGTGCCAGCAGTCTCAAGGGGGGTCCCCTCTACGAGCAGTACTTC
TRBV28	NA	TRBJ1-3	NA	CASSAPRAVSGNTIYF	TGTGCCAGCAGCGCACCCCGGGCGGTTTCTGGAAACACCATATATTTT
TRBV29-1	TRBD1	TRBJ2-5	NA	CSGGTGGQETQYF	TGCAGCGGAGGGACAGGAGGCCAAGAGACCCAGTACTTC